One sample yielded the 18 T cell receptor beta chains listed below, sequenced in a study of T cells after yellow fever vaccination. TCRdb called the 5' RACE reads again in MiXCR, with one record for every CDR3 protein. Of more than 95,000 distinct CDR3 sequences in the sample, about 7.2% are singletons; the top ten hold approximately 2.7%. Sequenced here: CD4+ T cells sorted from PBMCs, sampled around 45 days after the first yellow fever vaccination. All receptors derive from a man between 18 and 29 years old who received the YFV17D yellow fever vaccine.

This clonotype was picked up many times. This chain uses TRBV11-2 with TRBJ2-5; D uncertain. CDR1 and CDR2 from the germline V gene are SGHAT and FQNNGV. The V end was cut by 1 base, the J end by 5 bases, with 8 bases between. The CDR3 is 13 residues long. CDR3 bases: TGTGCCAGCAGCTTAGTTCGTGGGGAGACCCAGTACTTC. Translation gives CASSLVRGETQYF. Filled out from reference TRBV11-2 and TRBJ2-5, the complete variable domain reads EAGVAQSPRYKIIEKRQSVAFWCNPISGHATLYWYQQILGQGPKLLIQFQNNGVVDDSQLPKDRFSAERLKGVDSTLKIQPAKLEDSAVYLCASSLVRGETQYFGPGTRLLVL.

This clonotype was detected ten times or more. CDR3 DNA: TGCGCCAGCAGTGGGACTAGCGGGGGGGCCGTCGCCGGGGAGCTGTTTTTT. Translated, it gives CASSGTSGGAVAGELFF. The chain has TRBV10-2 and TRBJ2-2, with TRBD2 matching over 15 bases. With V trimmed by 4 bases and J by 6 bases, 6 bases remained unmatched. CDR1 WSHSY and CDR2 SAAADI come from the germline V gene. The CDR3 is made up of 17 amino acids.

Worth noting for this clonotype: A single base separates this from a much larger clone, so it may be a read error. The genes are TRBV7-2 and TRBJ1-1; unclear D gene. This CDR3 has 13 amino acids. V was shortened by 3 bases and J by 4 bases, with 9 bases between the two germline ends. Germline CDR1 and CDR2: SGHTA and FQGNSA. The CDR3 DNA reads TGTGCCAGCAGCTTTAAGGTGGCCACTGAAGCTTTCTTT. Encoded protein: CASSFKVATEAFF.

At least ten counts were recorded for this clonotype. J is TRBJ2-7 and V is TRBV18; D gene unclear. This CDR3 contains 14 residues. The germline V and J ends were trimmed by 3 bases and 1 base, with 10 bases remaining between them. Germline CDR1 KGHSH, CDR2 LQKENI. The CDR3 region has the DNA TGTGCCAGCTCACCCGAACTGGCGTCCTACGAGCAGTACGTC. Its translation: CASSPELASYEQYV.

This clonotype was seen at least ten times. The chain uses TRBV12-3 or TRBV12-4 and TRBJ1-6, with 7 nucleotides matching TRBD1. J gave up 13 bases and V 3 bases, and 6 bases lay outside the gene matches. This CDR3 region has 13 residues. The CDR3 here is CASSFTGASPLHF. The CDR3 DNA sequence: TGTGCCAGCAGTTTTACAGGGGCATCCCCCCTCCACTTT.

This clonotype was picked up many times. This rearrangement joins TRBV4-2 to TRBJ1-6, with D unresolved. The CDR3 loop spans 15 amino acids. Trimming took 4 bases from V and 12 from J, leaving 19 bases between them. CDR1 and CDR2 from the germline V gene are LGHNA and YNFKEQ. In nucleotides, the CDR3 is TGTGCCAGCAGCCCGCAGCTGTCCCTCGAGGAACCCCTCCACTTT. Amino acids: CASSPQLSLEEPLHF.

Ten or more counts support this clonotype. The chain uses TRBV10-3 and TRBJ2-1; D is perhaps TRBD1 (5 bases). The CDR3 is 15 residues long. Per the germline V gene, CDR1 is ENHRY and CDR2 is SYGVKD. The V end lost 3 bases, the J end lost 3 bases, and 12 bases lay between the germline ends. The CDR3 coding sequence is TGTGCCATCAGTGACCACAGGCTAATCTACAATGAGCAGTTCTTC. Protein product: CAISDHRLIYNEQFF.

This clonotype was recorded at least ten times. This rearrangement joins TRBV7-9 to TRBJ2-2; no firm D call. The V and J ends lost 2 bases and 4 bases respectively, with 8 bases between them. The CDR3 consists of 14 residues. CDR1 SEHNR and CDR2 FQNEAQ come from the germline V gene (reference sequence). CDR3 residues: CASSLRASTGELFF. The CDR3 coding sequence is TGTGCCAGCAGCTTACGGGCCAGCACCGGGGAGCTGTTTTTT.

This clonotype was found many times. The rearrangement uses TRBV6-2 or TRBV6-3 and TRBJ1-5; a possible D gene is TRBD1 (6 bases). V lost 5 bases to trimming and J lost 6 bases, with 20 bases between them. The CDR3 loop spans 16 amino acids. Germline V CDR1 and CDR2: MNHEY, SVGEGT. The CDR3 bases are TGTGCCAGCAGTCGAAGGCCAGGGGATTGGGTTCAGCCCCAGCATTTT. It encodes CASSRRPGDWVQPQHF.

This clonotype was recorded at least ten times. CDR3 nucleotide sequence: TGCGCCAGCAATGACAGGGGAGACAATGAGCAGTTCTTC. Translated: CASNDRGDNEQFF. The rearrangement links TRBV10-2 to TRBJ2-1, with 8 bases matching TRBD1. The germline CDR1 and CDR2 sequences are WSHSY and SAAADI. V was clipped by 7 bases and J by 5 bases; unmatched bases: 4. The CDR3 length is 13 residues.

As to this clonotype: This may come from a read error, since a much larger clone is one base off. The CDR3 DNA sequence: TGTGCCAACAGCTTAGGGGTTTTGAAGGAAGTATGGGAGACCCAGTACTTC. Residues: CANSLGVLKEVWETQYF. The rearrangement links TRBV7-2 to TRBJ2-5, with TRBD1 as a possible D gene (5 bases). The germline V gene encodes CDR1 SGHTA and CDR2 FQGNSA. The CDR3 length is 17 residues.

CDR3 DNA: TGCAGCGTTGCCCCGGGACAGGGGAGTGGGCCCCAGCATTTT. This codes for CSVAPGQGSGPQHF. The rearrangement links TRBV29-1 to TRBJ1-5; 10 nucleotides line up with TRBD1. With V trimmed by 4 bases and J by 9 bases, 9 bases remained unmatched. Germline V gives CDR1 SQVTM, CDR2 ANQGSEA. CDR3 length equals 14 residues.

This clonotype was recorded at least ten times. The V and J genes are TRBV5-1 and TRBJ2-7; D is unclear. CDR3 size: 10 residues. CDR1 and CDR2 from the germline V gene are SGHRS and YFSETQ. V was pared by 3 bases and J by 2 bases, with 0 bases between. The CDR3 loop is CASSSYEQYV. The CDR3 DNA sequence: TGCGCCAGCAGCTCCTACGAGCAGTACGTC.

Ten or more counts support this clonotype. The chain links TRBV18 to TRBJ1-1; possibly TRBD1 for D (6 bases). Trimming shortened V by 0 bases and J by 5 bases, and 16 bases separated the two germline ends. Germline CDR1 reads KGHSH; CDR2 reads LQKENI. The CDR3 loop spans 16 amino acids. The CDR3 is CASSPPRGGGKTEAFF. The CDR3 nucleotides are TGTGCCAGCTCACCACCCCGCGGAGGGGGTAAAACTGAAGCTTTCTTT.

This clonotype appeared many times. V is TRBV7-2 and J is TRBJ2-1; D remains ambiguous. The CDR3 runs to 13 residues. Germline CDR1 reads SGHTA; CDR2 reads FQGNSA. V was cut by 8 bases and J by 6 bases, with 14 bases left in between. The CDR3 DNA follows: TGTGCCAGCGCTAAAAGGAATCCCAATGAGCAGTTCTTC. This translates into CASAKRNPNEQFF.

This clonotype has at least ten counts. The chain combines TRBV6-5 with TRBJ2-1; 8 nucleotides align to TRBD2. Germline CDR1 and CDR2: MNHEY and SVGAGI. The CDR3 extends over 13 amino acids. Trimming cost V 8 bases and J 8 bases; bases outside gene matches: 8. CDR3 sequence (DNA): TGTGCCAGCGAGAGCGGGGGTGGGGATGAGCAGTTCTTC. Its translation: CASESGGGDEQFF.

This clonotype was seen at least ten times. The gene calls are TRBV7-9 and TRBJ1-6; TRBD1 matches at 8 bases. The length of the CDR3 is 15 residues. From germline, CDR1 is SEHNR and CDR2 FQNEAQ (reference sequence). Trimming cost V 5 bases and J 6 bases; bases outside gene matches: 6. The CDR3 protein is CASSAGTGLNSPLHF. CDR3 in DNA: TGTGCCAGCAGCGCCGGGACAGGCCTTAATTCACCCCTCCACTTT. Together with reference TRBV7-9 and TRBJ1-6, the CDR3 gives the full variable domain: DTGVSQNPRHKITKRGQNVTFRCDPISEHNRLYWYRQTLGQGPEFLTYFQNEAQLEKSRLLSDRFSAERPKGSFSTLEIQRTEQGDSAMYLCASSAGTGLNSPLHFGNGTRLTVT.

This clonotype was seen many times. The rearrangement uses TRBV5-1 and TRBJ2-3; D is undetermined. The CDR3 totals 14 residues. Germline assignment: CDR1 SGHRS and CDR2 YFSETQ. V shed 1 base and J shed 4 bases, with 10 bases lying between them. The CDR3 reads CASSLSLVPDTQYF. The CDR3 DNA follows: TGCGCCAGCAGCTTGTCTCTGGTCCCAGATACGCAGTATTTT. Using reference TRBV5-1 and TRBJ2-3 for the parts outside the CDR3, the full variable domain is KAGVTQTPRYLIKTRGQQVTLSCSPISGHRSVSWYQQTPGQGLQFLFEYFSETQRNKGNFPGRFSGRQFSNSRSEMNVSTLELGDSALYLCASSLSLVPDTQYFGPGTRLTVL.